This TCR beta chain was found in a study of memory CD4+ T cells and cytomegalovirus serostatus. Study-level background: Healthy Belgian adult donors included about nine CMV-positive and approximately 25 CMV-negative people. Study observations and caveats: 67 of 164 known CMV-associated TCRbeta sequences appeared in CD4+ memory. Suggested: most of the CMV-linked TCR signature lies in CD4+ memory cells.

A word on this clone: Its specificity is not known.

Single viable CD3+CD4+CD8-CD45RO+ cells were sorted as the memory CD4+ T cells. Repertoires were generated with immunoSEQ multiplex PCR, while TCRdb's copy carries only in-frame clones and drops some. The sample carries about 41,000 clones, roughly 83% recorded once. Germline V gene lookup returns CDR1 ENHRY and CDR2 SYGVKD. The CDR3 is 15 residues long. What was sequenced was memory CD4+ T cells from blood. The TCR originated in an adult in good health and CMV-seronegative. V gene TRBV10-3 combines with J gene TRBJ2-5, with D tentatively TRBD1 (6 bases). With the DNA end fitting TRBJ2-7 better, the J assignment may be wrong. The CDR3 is CAISESGASGYEQYF. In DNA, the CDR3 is TGTGCCATCAGTGAGTCGGGGGCGTCGGGCTACGAGCAGTACTTC.